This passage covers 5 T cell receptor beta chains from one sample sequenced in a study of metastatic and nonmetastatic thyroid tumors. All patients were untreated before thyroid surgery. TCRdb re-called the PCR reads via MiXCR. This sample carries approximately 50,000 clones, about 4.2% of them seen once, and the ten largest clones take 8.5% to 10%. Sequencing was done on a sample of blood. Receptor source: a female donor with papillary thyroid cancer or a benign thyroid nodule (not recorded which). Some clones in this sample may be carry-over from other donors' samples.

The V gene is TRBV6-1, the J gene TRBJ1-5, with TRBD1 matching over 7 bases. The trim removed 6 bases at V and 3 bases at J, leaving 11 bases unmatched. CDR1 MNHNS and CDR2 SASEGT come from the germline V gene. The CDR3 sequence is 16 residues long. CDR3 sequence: CASRPRTGLSNQPQHF. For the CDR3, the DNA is TGTGCCAGCAGACCGAGGACAGGACTTTCCAATCAGCCCCAGCATTTT.

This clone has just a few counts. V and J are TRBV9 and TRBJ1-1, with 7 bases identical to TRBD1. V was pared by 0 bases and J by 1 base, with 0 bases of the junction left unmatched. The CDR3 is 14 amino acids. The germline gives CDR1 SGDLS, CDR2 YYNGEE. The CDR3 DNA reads TGTGCCAGCAGCGTAGCAGGGGGGAACACTGAAGCTTTCTTT. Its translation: CASSVAGGNTEAFF.

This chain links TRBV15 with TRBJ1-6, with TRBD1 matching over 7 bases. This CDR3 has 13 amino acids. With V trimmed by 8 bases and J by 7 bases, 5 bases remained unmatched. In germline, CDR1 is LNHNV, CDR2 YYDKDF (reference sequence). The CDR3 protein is CATQGQRNSPLHF. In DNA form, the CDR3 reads TGTGCCACCCAGGGACAGCGAAATTCACCCCTCCACTTT.

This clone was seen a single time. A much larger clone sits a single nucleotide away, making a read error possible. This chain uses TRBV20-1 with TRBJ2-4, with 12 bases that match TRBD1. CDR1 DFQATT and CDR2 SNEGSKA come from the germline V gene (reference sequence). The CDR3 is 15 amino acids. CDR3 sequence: CRARAGTGGQDIQYF. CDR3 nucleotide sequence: TGCAGGGCTAGAGCCGGGACAGGGGGCCAAGACATTCAGTACTTC.

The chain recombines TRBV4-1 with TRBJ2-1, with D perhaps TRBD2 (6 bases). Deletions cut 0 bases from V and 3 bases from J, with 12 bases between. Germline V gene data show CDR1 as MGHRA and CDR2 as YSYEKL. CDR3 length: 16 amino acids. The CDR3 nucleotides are TGCGCCAGCAGCCAAGAGTTGGGAGGAGGCTACAATGAGCAGTTCTTC. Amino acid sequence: CASSQELGGGYNEQFF.